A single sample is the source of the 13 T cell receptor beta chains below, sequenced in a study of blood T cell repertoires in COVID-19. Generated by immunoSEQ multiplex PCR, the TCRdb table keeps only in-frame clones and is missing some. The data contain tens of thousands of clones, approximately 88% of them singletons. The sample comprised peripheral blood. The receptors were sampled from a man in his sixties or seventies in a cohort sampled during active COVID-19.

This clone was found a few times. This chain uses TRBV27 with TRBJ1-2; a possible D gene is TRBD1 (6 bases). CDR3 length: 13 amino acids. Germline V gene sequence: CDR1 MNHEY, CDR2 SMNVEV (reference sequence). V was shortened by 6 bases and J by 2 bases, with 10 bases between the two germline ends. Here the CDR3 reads CASRSQGNYGYTF. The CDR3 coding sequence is TGTGCCAGCAGATCTCAGGGGAACTATGGCTACACCTTC.

Written as DNA, the CDR3 is TGTGCCTGGAGTGTATCCAGGGGGAATTCTCAGCCCCAGCATTTT. It specifies CAWSVSRGNSQPQHF. This rearrangement joins TRBV30 to TRBJ1-5; 7 positions match TRBD1. Trimming at V came to 0 bases and at J to 6 bases, leaving 8 bases not matched to a gene. This CDR3 is built from 15 residues. Germline CDR1 is GTSNPN and CDR2 is SVGIG (reference sequence).

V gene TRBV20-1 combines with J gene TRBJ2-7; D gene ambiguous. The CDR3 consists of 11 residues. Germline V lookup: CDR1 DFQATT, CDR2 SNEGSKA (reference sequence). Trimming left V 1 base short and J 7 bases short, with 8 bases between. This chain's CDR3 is CSARAGGEQYF. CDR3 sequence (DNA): TGCAGTGCTAGAGCTGGCGGAGAGCAGTACTTC.

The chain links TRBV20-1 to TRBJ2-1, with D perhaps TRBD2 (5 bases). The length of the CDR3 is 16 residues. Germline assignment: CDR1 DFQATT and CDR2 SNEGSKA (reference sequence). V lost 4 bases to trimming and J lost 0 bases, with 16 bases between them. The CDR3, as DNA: TGCAGTGCTATTGACCAACGGGATAGCTCCTACAATGAGCAGTTCTTC. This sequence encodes CSAIDQRDSSYNEQFF.

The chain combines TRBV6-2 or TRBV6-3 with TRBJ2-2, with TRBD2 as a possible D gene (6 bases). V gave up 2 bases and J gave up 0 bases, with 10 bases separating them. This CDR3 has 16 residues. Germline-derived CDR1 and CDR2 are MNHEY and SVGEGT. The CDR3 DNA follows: TGTGCCAGCAGTTACGGGGCGGGGACGAACACCGGGGAGCTGTTTTTT. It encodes CASSYGAGTNTGELFF.

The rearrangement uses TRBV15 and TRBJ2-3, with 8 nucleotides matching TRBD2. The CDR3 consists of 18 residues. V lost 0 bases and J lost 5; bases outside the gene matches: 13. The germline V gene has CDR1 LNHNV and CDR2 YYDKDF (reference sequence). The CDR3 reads CATSRDTLLREEGDTQYF. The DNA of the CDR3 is TGTGCCACCAGCAGAGATACCCTCTTGCGGGAGGAGGGAGATACGCAGTATTTT.

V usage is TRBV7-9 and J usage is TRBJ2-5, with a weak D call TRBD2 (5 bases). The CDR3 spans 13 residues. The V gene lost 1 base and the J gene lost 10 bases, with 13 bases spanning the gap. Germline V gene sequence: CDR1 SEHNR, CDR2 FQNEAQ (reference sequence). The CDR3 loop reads CASSLVSPGDQYF. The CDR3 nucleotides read TGTGCCAGCAGCTTAGTTTCGCCCGGGGACCAGTACTTC.

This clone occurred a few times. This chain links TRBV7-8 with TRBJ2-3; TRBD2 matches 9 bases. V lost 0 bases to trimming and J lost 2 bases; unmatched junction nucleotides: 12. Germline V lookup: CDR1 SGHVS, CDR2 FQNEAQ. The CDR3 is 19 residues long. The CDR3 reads CASSLARVWGGRVTDTQYF. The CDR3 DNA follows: TGTGCCAGCAGCTTAGCGCGGGTTTGGGGCGGGAGGGTCACAGATACGCAGTATTTT.

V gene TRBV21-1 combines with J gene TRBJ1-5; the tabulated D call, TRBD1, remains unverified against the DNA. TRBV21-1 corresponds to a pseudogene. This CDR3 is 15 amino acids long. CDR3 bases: TGTGCCAGCAGCTGTGGACAGAATAGCAATCAGCCCCAGCATTTT. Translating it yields CASSCGQNSNQPQHF.

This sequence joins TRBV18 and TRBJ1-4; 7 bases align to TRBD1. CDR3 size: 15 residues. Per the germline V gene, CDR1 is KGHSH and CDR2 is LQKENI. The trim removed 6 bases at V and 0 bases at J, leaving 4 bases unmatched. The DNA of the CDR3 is TGTGCCAGCTCGACCGGGACAGCAACTAATGAAAAACTGTTTTTT. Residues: CASSTGTATNEKLFF.

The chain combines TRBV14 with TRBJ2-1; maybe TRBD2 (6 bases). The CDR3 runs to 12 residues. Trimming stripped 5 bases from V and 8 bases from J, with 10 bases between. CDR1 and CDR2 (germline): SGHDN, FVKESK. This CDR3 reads CASSLREDEQFF. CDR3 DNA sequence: TGTGCCAGCAGCTTGAGGGAGGATGAGCAGTTCTTC. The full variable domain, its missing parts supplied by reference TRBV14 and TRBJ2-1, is EAGVTQFPSHSVIEKGQTVTLRCDPISGHDNLYWYRRVMGKEIKFLLHFVKESKQDESGMPNNRFLAERTGGTYSTLKVQPAELEDSGVYFCASSLREDEQFFGPGTRLTVL.

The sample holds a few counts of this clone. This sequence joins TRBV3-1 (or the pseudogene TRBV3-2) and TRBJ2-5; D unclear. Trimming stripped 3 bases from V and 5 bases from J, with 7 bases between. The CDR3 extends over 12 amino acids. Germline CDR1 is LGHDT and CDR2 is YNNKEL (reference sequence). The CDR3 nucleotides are TGTGCCAGCAGCCATCAACGGGAGACCCAGTACTTC. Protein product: CASSHQRETQYF.

As DNA, the CDR3 is TGTGCCAGTACCTTACTCCAGGGGTCTCCTGGAAACACCATATATTTT. Protein: CASTLLQGSPGNTIYF. The V gene is TRBV19, the J gene TRBJ1-3; tentative D call: TRBD1 (6 bases). The CDR3 covers 16 residues. Trimming took off 7 bases at V and 2 bases at J, with 18 bases between the two ends. Germline CDR1 reads LNHDA; CDR2 reads SQIVND (reference sequence).